The 28 T cell receptor beta chains presented below share a single source sample, sequenced in a study of neurological immune-mediated disorders. TCRdb redid the calling of the 5' RACE reads with MiXCR, one entry per CDR3 protein. The sample holds about 71,000 distinct CDR3 sequences, about 13% seen once. Described time point: longitudinal time-point 1 (baseline). Sequencing was performed on PBMCs. These receptors were taken from a female donor with HTLV-1-associated myelopathy (HAM/TSP).

This clonotype was seen repeatedly, ten times or more. The chain combines TRBV4-1 with TRBJ2-2; maybe TRBD2 (6 bases). CDR1 is MGHRA, CDR2 YSYEKL, per germline. The CDR3 totals 16 residues. V was trimmed by 4 bases and J by 0 bases, leaving 12 bases between them. Here the CDR3 reads CASSPPGLPNTGELFF. The CDR3 DNA sequence: TGCGCCAGCAGCCCCCCGGGACTCCCGAACACCGGGGAGCTGTTTTTT.

This clonotype was counted many times. The chain joins TRBV29-1 to TRBJ1-2; D is uncertain. Trimming took off 7 bases at V and 5 bases at J, with 11 bases between the two ends. The V gene's germline CDR1 is SQVTM and CDR2 ANQGSEA. There are 11 residues in the CDR3. CDR3 in DNA: TGCAGCGCATTCGGCAGTTATGGCTACACCTTC. Its translation is CSAFGSYGYTF.

This clonotype has ten or more counts. The chain couples TRBV3-1 to TRBJ2-7; 9 nucleotides line up with TRBD1. This CDR3 spans 15 amino acids. Germline-derived CDR1 and CDR2 are LGHDT and YNNKEL (reference sequence). Losses at the gene ends were 0 bases for V and 6 bases for J; bases not matched to a gene: 6. The CDR3 loop is CASSQEGTGGLEQYF. DNA for the CDR3: TGTGCCAGCAGCCAAGAAGGTACAGGGGGCCTCGAGCAGTACTTC.

The table lists this clonotype with a few counts. The rearrangement uses TRBV12-3 or TRBV12-4 and TRBJ1-3, with unresolved D. V was cut by 1 base and J by 0 bases, with 7 bases left in between. CDR3 length equals 15 residues. CDR3 DNA: TGTGCCAGCAGTTTAGGCGCAAACTCTGGAAACACCATATATTTT. Amino acid sequence: CASSLGANSGNTIYF.

As to this clonotype: A much larger clone differs from this one at a single base, so this may be a read error. The V gene is TRBV25-1, the J gene TRBJ2-7; D is possibly TRBD2 (5 bases). The CDR3 is made up of 13 amino acids. Germline V gene data show CDR1 as MGHDK and CDR2 as SYGVNS. CDR3 region: CANSPSMRAEQYF. In DNA, the CDR3 is TGTGCCAACAGTCCCTCCATGCGGGCCGAGCAGTACTTC.

Many counts were recorded for this clonotype. The chain links TRBV3-1 to TRBJ2-7; 11 positions match TRBD1. The CDR3 is 15 amino acids. CDR1 LGHDT and CDR2 YNNKEL come from the germline V gene (reference sequence). After removal of 5 bases from V and 0 bases from J, the junction contained 3 bases not matched to a gene. CDR3 sequence (DNA): TGTGCCAGCAGCGCCGGGACAGGGGGCTCCTACGAGCAGTACTTC. This gives the protein CASSAGTGGSYEQYF.

This clonotype was observed at least ten times. The chain combines TRBV21-1 with TRBJ1-4. TRBV21-1 is a pseudogene segment. CDR3 length: 16 residues. The CDR3 loop reads CASKGRTAATNEKLFF. The DNA of the CDR3 is TGTGCCAGCAAGGGCCGCACGGCGGCAACTAATGAAAAACTGTTTTTT.

The V and J genes are TRBV11-2 and TRBJ1-2; 7 bases agree with TRBD1. CDR3 length: 16 amino acids. With 3 bases clipped from V and 4 bases from J, the junction kept 11 bases outside the gene matches. Germline CDR1 reads SGHAT; CDR2 reads FQNNGV. The chain's CDR3 is CASSFGANRGGYGYTF. The CDR3 DNA sequence: TGTGCCAGCAGCTTTGGGGCGAACAGGGGAGGCTATGGCTACACCTTC.

About this clonotype: A single base separates this from a much larger clone, so it may be a read error. J is TRBJ2-5 and V is TRBV6-5; D is undetermined. CDR3 length equals 13 residues. In germline, CDR1 is MNHEY, CDR2 SVGAGI. The V end lost 2 bases, the J end lost 7 bases, and 11 bases lay between the germline ends. Here the CDR3 reads CASSYPWGRTQYF. CDR3 nucleotide sequence: TGTGCCAGCAGTTACCCGTGGGGTCGGACCCAGTACTTC.

At least ten counts were recorded for this clonotype. The chain carries TRBV7-2 and TRBJ2-7; no clear D. Germline V lookup: CDR1 SGHTA, CDR2 FQGNSA. The CDR3 covers 14 residues. V was clipped by 4 bases and J by 0 bases, with 10 bases between them. CDR3 sequence: CASSSDWSSYEQYF. Here the CDR3 DNA reads TGTGCCAGCAGCTCCGACTGGAGCTCCTACGAGCAGTACTTC.

Ten or more counts support this clonotype. The chain uses TRBV10-3 and TRBJ2-3, with D unresolved. The CDR3 loop spans 15 amino acids. Germline V gives CDR1 ENHRY, CDR2 SYGVKD. V lost 1 base, J lost 0 bases, and 8 bases lay in between. CDR3 DNA: TGTGCCATCAGTGAGTTTCAGGCTAGCACAGATACGCAGTATTTT. As protein: CAISEFQASTDTQYF.

The rearrangement uses TRBV12-3 or TRBV12-4 and TRBJ2-3; 11 nucleotides align to TRBD2. V lost 4 bases and J lost 2; bases outside the gene matches: 11. The CDR3 extends over 18 amino acids. The CDR3 protein is CASSSRMTSGVSTDTQYF. CDR3 DNA: TGTGCCAGCAGTTCCCGGATGACTAGCGGGGTCTCCACAGATACGCAGTATTTT.

This clonotype was found many times. The chain links TRBV5-1 to TRBJ2-7, with a weak D call TRBD2 (5 bases). The germline CDR1 and CDR2 sequences are SGHRS and YFSETQ. The CDR3 runs 12 residues. Trimming pared 4 bases from V and 6 bases from J, leaving 11 bases between. The chain's CDR3 is CASSRESAEQYF. DNA of the CDR3: TGCGCCAGCAGCAGGGAGTCGGCCGAGCAGTACTTC.

This clonotype was recorded many times. The chain employs TRBV20-1 and TRBJ2-7, with D perhaps being TRBD1 or TRBD2 (5 bases each). Trimming took 6 bases from V and 0 from J, leaving 15 bases between them. The CDR3 has 14 residues. CDR1 DFQATT and CDR2 SNEGSKA come from the germline V gene (reference sequence). CDR3 nucleotides: TGCAGTGCCCGGCAGGGAGCCTTCTCCTACGAGCAGTACTTC. Translation: CSARQGAFSYEQYF.

The chain employs TRBV30 and TRBJ1-1; TRBD1 aligns across 9 bases. The germline CDR1 and CDR2 sequences are GTSNPN and SVGIG (reference sequence). Losses at the gene ends were 1 base for V and 5 bases for J; bases not matched to a gene: 11. This CDR3 has 16 amino acids. As DNA, the CDR3 is TGTGCCTGGAGTGGCAAGACAGGGGGTGTCAGGACTGAAGCTTTCTTT. It translates to CAWSGKTGGVRTEAFF.

Many counts were recorded for this clonotype. This chain uses TRBV20-1 with TRBJ1-1; D uncertain. CDR1 is DFQATT, CDR2 SNEGSKA, per germline (reference sequence). This CDR3 is 14 amino acids long. Trimming left V 2 bases short and J 4 bases short, with 14 bases between. CDR3 loop: CSARITGIRTEAFF. DNA for the CDR3: TGCAGTGCTAGAATTACGGGGATTCGCACTGAAGCTTTCTTT.

This clonotype was seen ten or more times. The genes are TRBV4-3 and TRBJ1-4; no clear D. The CDR3 loop spans 13 amino acids. The V end lost 0 bases, the J end lost 8 bases, and 7 bases lay between the germline ends. Germline V gene sequence: CDR1 LGHNA, CDR2 YSLEER. CDR3 DNA: TGCGCCAGCAGCCAAGATTTACGGGAAAAACTGTTTTTT. Its translation: CASSQDLREKLFF.

This clonotype was found many times. The chain is built from TRBV15 and TRBJ1-4; maybe TRBD1 (6 bases). The germline V and J ends were trimmed by 2 bases and 6 bases, with 13 bases remaining between them. This CDR3 region has 15 residues. Germline assignment: CDR1 LNHNV and CDR2 YYDKDF (reference sequence). For the CDR3, the DNA is TGTGCCACCAGCAGACCGGCAGGGGAGTATGAAAAACTGTTTTTT. The encoded protein is CATSRPAGEYEKLFF.

There are many counts of this clonotype. The chain links TRBV15 to TRBJ1-6; 9 nucleotides agree with TRBD1. The germline gives CDR1 LNHNV, CDR2 YYDKDF (reference sequence). V shed 1 base, J shed 9 bases, and the junction held 1 base outside the gene matches. The CDR3 sequence is 14 residues long. The CDR3 loop reads CATSRGTGVSPLHF. Written as DNA, the CDR3 is TGTGCCACCAGCAGAGGGACAGGGGTTTCACCCCTCCACTTT.

This clonotype came up many times. The chain combines TRBV7-2 with TRBJ1-5; possible D gene TRBD1, 5 bases. CDR1 is SGHTA, CDR2 FQGNSA, per germline. The CDR3 runs to 16 residues. The germline V and J ends were trimmed by 5 bases and 3 bases, with 17 bases remaining between them. The CDR3 is CASSQLPGRNNQPQHF. CDR3 DNA: TGTGCCAGCAGCCAATTACCGGGGCGGAACAATCAGCCCCAGCATTTT.

Note on this clonotype: A read error may account for a junction end that differs from germline. The rearrangement joins TRBV9 to TRBJ2-3; D perhaps matches TRBD2 (6 bases). This CDR3 region has 18 residues. Looked up from germline, CDR1 is SGDLS and CDR2 is YYNGEE. The CDR3 nucleotides read TGTGCCAGCAGCGCAACGATAGCTGGACTAACCGGCACAGATACGCGGTATTTT. Translating gives CASSATIAGLTGTDTRYF.

The sample holds many counts of this clonotype. The CDR3 DNA follows: TGTGCCAGCAGGACGGCGGGGGTCTACGAGCAGTACTTC. This translates into CASRTAGVYEQYF. The chain carries TRBV28 and TRBJ2-7; 7 bases are shared with TRBD2. This CDR3 contains 13 residues. From germline, CDR1 is MDHEN and CDR2 SYDVKM. The J segment lost 3 bases and the V segment lost 6 bases, leaving 5 bases of the junction unmatched.

This clonotype was seen repeatedly, ten times or more. As DNA, the CDR3 is TGTGCCAGCAGCTTCTCGACTGGGGGAGATACGCAGTATTTT. Translating gives CASSFSTGGDTQYF. This rearrangement joins TRBV5-4 to TRBJ2-3, with D perhaps given as TRBD1 or TRBD2 (5 bases each). The V gene's germline CDR1 is SGHNT and CDR2 YYREEE (reference sequence). This CDR3 comprises 14 residues. Between the trimmed V and J ends, which lost 2 bases and 5 bases, there was a span of 12 bases.

This clonotype was detected ten times or more. CDR3 region: CSARGRGQRNEQFF. CDR3 bases: TGCAGTGCTAGAGGCAGGGGGCAGAGGAATGAGCAGTTCTTC. The chain has TRBV20-1 and TRBJ2-1, with TRBD1 matching 8 bases. Germline V CDR1 and CDR2: DFQATT, SNEGSKA (reference sequence). Losses at the gene ends were 1 base for V and 7 bases for J; bases not matched to a gene: 6. The CDR3 extends over 14 amino acids.

Notes on this clonotype: One end of the junction fails to match germline, which may point to a read error. The CDR3 coding sequence is TGCACCAGTAGCCGAGGGTTTTTTGACACTGAAGCTTTCTTT. It encodes CTSSRGFFDTEAFF. The chain combines TRBV5-1 with TRBJ1-1; no clear D. Germline CDR1 is SGHRS and CDR2 is YFSETQ. The CDR3 sequence is 14 residues long.

There are many counts of this clonotype. This sequence joins TRBV28 and TRBJ2-3; no clear D. Germline-derived CDR1 and CDR2 are MDHEN and SYDVKM. The length of the CDR3 is 13 residues. The V gene lost 5 bases and the J gene lost 6 bases, with 12 bases spanning the gap. The CDR3 protein is CASSRTLTDTQYF. The CDR3 DNA reads TGTGCCAGCAGTCGTACCCTAACCGATACGCAGTATTTT.

This clonotype was counted many times. This chain uses TRBV20-1 with TRBJ2-5; TRBD1 or TRBD2 may be the D gene (5 bases each). The CDR3 is made up of 14 amino acids. The V gene lost 4 bases and the J gene lost 4 bases, with 16 bases spanning the gap. Germline V gene data show CDR1 as DFQATT and CDR2 as SNEGSKA (reference sequence). CDR3 sequence reads: CSATGPPLRETQYF. The DNA for the CDR3 is TGCAGTGCTACGGGGCCACCACTCAGAGAGACCCAGTACTTC.

This clonotype appeared many times. In nucleotides, the CDR3 is TGCAGTGCTGCCGGGACTAGCGGGGGGGCGCAGACAGATACGCAGTATTTT. Amino acid sequence: CSAAGTSGGAQTDTQYF. The chain combines TRBV20-1 with TRBJ2-3; TRBD2 agrees at 16 bases. CDR1 DFQATT and CDR2 SNEGSKA come from the germline V gene (reference sequence). V was pared by 5 bases and J by 3 bases, with 8 bases of the junction left unmatched. The CDR3 covers 17 residues.